Listed here is a single T cell receptor beta chain. What it binds is unknown. The CDR3 sequence is 16 residues long. V was pared by 4 bases and J by 5 bases, with 14 bases of the junction left unmatched. Germline V gene lookup returns CDR1 SGHRS and CDR2 YFSETQ. The data were taken from a study of cytomegalovirus exposure and HLA in healthy donors. Study findings and constraints: An assumption of roughly uniform sequencing depth across donors underlay the presence/absence analyses. Links to common viral pathogens appeared, in a later analysis, for several of the most significant clusters. CMV serostatus stood as the only immune exposure information on hand.

Use of 60 Vbeta and 13 Jbeta primers characterized the PCR. Data came from immunoSEQ multiplex PCR; TCRdb stores just in-frame clones and leaves some out. The sample has roughly 130,000 clones, 75% to 85% seen once. The sequencing input was PBMCs. V and J are TRBV5-1 and TRBJ1-1; 7 nucleotides agree with TRBD1. This clonotype originated in a man aged 30 to 45 in good health and CMV-seronegative. This CDR3 is CASSRGDVQGRTEAFF. DNA of the CDR3: TGCGCCAGCAGCCGAGGGGACGTACAGGGGCGGACTGAAGCTTTCTTT.